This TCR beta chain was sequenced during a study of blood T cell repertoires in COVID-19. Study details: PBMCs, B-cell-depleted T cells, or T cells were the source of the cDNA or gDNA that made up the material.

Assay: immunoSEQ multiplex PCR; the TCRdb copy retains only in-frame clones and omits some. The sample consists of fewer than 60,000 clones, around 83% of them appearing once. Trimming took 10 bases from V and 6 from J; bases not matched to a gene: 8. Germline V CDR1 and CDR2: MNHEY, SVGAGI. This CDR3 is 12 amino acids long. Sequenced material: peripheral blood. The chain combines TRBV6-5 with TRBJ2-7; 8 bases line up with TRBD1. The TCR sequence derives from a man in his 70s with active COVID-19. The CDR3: CATEDRALEQYF. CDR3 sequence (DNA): TGTGCCACCGAGGACAGGGCCCTCGAGCAGTACTTC.